The clone carrying this TCR beta chain was detected ten times or more. The antigen remains unidentified. Both blood RNA, taken from unsorted whole blood, and germline DNA were extracted. The sample belongs to a study of tumor-infiltrating lymphocytes in primary liver carcinoma. Study context: Donors had hepatocellular carcinoma or combined HCC and intrahepatic cholangiocarcinoma. Sequencing of the samples generated roughly 3.65 to 7.13 million productive TCRbeta reads, with similar yields across tissue types.

Notes on the study in general: Against blood, tumors held a significantly higher top-250-clone fraction (p = 0.039).

This CDR3 spans 13 amino acids. Trimming removed 5 bases from V and 4 bases from J, with 9 bases in between. CDR1 and CDR2 (germline): SGHAT, FQNNGV. TCR beta cDNA was made from approximately 540 ng total RNA with a constant-region primer. TCR beta libraries came from three nested multiplex PCR rounds using slightly modified ARM-PCR. The study ran its first two PCR rounds for roughly 10 cycles each, using TRBV1-TRBV30 forward primers and a C-beta reverse primer. TCRdb re-called the multiplex PCR reads through MiXCR, storing one row per CDR3 protein. Here the sample spans 180,000 or so distinct CDR3 sequences, less than 65% being singletons.

The clonotype originates from a man aged 35 to 55 with primary liver carcinoma and hepatitis B virus infection. The specimen sequenced was peripheral blood. The rearrangement uses TRBV11-2 and TRBJ1-3; D remains ambiguous. CDR3: CASSRTGGNTIYF. CDR3 bases: TGTGCCAGCAGCAGAACGGGAGGAAACACCATATATTTT.